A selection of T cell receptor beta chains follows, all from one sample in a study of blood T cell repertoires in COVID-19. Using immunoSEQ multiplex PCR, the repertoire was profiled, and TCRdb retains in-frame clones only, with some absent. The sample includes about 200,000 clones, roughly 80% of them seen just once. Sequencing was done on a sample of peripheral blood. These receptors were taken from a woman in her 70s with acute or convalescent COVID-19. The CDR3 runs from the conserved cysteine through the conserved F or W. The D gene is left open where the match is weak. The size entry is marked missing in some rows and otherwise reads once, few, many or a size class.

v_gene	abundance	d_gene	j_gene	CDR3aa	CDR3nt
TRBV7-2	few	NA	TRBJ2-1	CASSLRGLANNEQFF	TGTGCCAGCAGCTTACGAGGTCTAGCAAACAATGAGCAGTTCTTC
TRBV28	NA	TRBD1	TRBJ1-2	CASSLRTGAGGYTF	TGTGCCAGCAGTTTACGGACAGGGGCGGGTGGCTACACCTTC
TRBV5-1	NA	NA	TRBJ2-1	CASSLPGGRSEQFF	TGCGCCAGCAGCTTGCCAGGGGGGAGATCAGAGCAGTTCTTC
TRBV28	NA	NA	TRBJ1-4	CASSLRGEKLFF	TGTGCCAGCAGTTTAAGGGGCGAAAAACTGTTTTTT
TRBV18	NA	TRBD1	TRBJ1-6	CASSLNTGGTSPLHF	TGTGCCAGCTCACTTAACACAGGGGGCACTTCACCCCTCCACTTT
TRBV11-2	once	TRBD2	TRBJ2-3	CASTRTSGSDTQYF	TGTGCCAGCACCCGGACTAGCGGTTCAGATACGCAGTATTTT
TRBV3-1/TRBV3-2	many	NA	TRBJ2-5	CASSQDSGNTQYF	TGTGCCAGCAGCCAAGATAGCGGCAACACCCAGTACTTC
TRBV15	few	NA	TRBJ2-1	CATSRVGGMPRMGTYNEQFF	TGTGCCACCAGCAGAGTGGGCGGGATGCCTCGGATGGGCACGTACAATGAGCAGTTCTTC
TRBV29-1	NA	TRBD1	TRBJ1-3	CSVIDRAYSGNTIYF	TGCAGCGTGATCGACAGGGCTTACTCTGGAAACACCATATATTTT
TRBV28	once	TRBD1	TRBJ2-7	CASLGQGLGASYEQYF	TGTGCCAGCCTCGGACAGGGCCTGGGGGCCTCCTACGAGCAGTACTTC
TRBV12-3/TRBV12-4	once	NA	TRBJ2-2	CASSKKNTGELFF	TGTGCCAGCAGCAAAAAAAACACCGGGGAGCTGTTTTTT
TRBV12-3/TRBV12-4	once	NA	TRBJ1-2	CASSFRGGYGYTF	TGTGCCAGCAGTTTTAGAGGGGGCTATGGCTACACCTTC
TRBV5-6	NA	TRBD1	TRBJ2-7	CASSFLGTGEAEQYF	TGTGCCAGCAGCTTCTTAGGGACAGGGGAGGCCGAGCAGTACTTC
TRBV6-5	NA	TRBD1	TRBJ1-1	CASSRGQGFGEAFF	TGTGCCAGCAGTCGAGGACAGGGTTTTGGTGAAGCTTTCTTT
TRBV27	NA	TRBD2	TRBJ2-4	CASSSGGRNIQYF	TGTGCCAGCAGTTCGGGGGGGCGGAACATTCAGTACTTC
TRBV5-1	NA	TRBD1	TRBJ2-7	CASSLGPGQGEFRSYEQYF	TGCGCCAGCAGCTTGGGCCCGGGACAGGGTGAGTTCCGCTCCTACGAGCAGTACTTC
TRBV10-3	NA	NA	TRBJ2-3	CAISESGQSSTDTQYF	TGTGCCATCAGTGAGTCCGGACAGTCTAGCACAGATACGCAGTATTTT
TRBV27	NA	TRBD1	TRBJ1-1	CASSLRTGVEAFF	TGTGCCAGCAGTCTGAGGACAGGGGTAGAAGCTTTCTTT
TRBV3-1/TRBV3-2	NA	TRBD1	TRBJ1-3	CASSPRDRVNSGNTIYF	TGTGCCAGCAGCCCCCGGGACAGGGTTAATTCGGGAAACACCATATATTTT
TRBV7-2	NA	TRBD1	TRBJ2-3	CASKRTGTTDTQYF	TGTGCCAGCAAGAGGACAGGGACCACAGATACGCAGTATTTT
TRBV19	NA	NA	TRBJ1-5	CASSSRQWTISNQPQHF	TGTGCCAGTAGTAGCCGACAGTGGACTATTAGCAATCAGCCCCAGCATTTT
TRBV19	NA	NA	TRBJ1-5	CASSIMISSNQPQHF	TGTGCCAGTAGTATAATGATCAGTAGCAATCAGCCCCAGCATTTT
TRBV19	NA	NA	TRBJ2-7	CASSGTGTHSYEQYF	TGTGCCAGTAGTGGAACCGGGACACACTCCTACGAGCAGTACTTC
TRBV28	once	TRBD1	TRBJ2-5	CASRQPGQGAKTQYF	TGTGCCAGCAGACAACCGGGACAGGGGGCAAAGACCCAGTACTTC
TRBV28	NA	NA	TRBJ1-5	CASSFGKVNQPQHF	TGTGCCAGCAGTTTCGGGAAGGTCAATCAGCCCCAGCATTTT
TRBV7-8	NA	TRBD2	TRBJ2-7	CASSWASGSYEQYF	TGTGCCAGCAGCTGGGCTAGCGGCTCCTACGAGCAGTACTTC
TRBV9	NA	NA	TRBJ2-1	CASSVDPEDEQFF	TGTGCCAGCAGCGTAGATCCGGAGGATGAGCAGTTCTTC
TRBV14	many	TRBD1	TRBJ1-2	CASSQEDRASYGYTF	TGTGCCAGCAGCCAAGAGGACAGGGCTTCGTATGGCTACACCTTC
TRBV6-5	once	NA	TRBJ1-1	CASSHRFREAFF	TGTGCCAGCAGTCACCGATTTCGGGAAGCTTTCTTT
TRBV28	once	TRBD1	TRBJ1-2	CASSLVTDRGDYTF	TGTGCCAGCAGTTTGGTGACGGACAGGGGAGACTACACCTTC
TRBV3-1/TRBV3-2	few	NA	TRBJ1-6	CASSQIQGVGNSPLHF	TGTGCCAGCAGCCAAATACAGGGAGTTGGGAATTCACCCCTCCACTTT
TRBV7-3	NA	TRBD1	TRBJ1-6	CASSPSTGVNSPLHF	TGTGCCAGCAGCCCTTCGACAGGGGTTAATTCACCCCTCCACTTT
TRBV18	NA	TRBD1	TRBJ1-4	CASSQATGTGAEKLFF	TGTGCCAGCTCACAAGCAACCGGGACAGGGGCTGAAAAACTGTTTTTT
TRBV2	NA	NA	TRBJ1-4	CASSEWRTQEKLFF	TGTGCCAGCAGTGAGTGGAGGACTCAGGAAAAACTGTTTTTT
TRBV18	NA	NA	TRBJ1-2	CASSPARDTANTF	TGTGCCAGCTCACCCGCTAGGGACACCGCTAACACCTTC
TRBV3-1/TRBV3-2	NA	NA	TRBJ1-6	CASSSGSYNSPLHF	TGTGCCAGCAGCAGCGGCTCCTATAATTCACCCCTCCACTTT
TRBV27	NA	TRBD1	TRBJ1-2	CASSLYLTGNNYGYTF	TGTGCCAGCAGTTTATATCTGACAGGGAATAACTATGGCTACACCTTC
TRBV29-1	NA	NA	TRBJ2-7	CSVLIQGYEQYF	TGCAGCGTCCTTATACAGGGCTACGAGCAGTACTTC
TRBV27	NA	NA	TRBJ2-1	CASTGPGNEQFF	TGTGCCAGCACGGGTCCGGGCAATGAGCAGTTCTTC
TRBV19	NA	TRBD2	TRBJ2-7	CASPPPQTSGSEQYF	TGTGCCAGTCCTCCCCCACAGACTAGCGGGAGCGAGCAGTACTTC
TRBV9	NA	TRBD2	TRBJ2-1	CASSPPDGTSGRASYNEQFF	TGTGCCAGCAGCCCCCCCGACGGGACTAGCGGGAGGGCCTCCTACAATGAGCAGTTCTTC